A selection of T cell receptor beta chains follows, all from one sample in a study of T-cell reconstitution after alpha-beta-depleted transplantation in children. Each CDR3 protein gets one entry after TCRdb re-called the PCR reads with MiXCR. In the table there are roughly 790,000 distinct CDR3 sequences, 16% of which are singletons. The input for sequencing was PBMCs, mostly from graft donor cells, taken 360 days after TCRalphabeta/CD19-depleted stem cell transplant. These receptors were taken from a male patient younger than 18 who had a stem cell transplant for acute lymphoblastic leukemia, so the T cells may come from the graft donor. Each CDR3 is given with its conserved first and last residue. A D gene is named only where the DNA matches it firmly. Size is stated for part of the rows, as once, few or many counts, or as a class when the clone is expanded.

j_call d_call clone_size v_call cdr3_length cdr3_aa cdr3_nt
TRBJ1-5 TRBD1 once TRBV9 19 CASSVLGQQVLYSNQPQHF TGTGCCAGCAGCGTGCTGGGACAGCAAGTCTTATATAGCAATCAGCCCCAGCATTTT
TRBJ2-7 - - TRBV7-9 17 CASSLVDGHGLSYEQYF TGTGCCAGCAGCTTAGTAGATGGGCACGGGCTCTCCTACGAGCAGTACTTC
TRBJ2-7 - - TRBV27 14 CASSATVLGYEQYF TGTGCCAGCAGTGCGACAGTTCTTGGCTACGAGCAGTACTTC
TRBJ2-1 - - TRBV5-1 16 CASSLVGTGPRDEQFF TGCGCCAGCAGCTTGGTGGGGACGGGACCACGAGATGAGCAGTTCTTC
TRBJ2-7 - - TRBV5-1 16 CASSFLQGRSSYEQYF TGCGCCAGCAGCTTTCTGCAGGGGAGAAGCTCCTACGAGCAGTACTTC
TRBJ2-1 TRBD1 many TRBV7-3 15 CASSLRQGARNEQFF TGTGCCAGCAGCTTAAGGCAGGGGGCGCGGAATGAGCAGTTCTTC
TRBJ2-1 - - TRBV15 15 CATSVEVADYNEQFF TGTGCCACCAGCGTAGAGGTCGCAGATTACAATGAGCAGTTCTTC
TRBJ2-1 - - TRBV7-3 17 CASSLIHGLGGYNEQFF TGTGCCAGCAGCTTAATACATGGGCTAGGGGGCTACAATGAGCAGTTCTTC
TRBJ2-7 - few TRBV6-1 15 CASREFHAITYEQYF TGTGCCAGCAGAGAATTCCATGCCATAACTTACGAGCAGTACTTC
TRBJ2-2 TRBD1 - TRBV6-2/TRBV6-3 20 CASSFPRTGGFSANTGELFF TGTGCCAGCAGTTTCCCCCGGACAGGGGGTTTCTCTGCGAACACCGGGGAGCTGTTTTTT
TRBJ2-2 - - TRBV5-6 15 CASSGQPTNTGELFF TGTGCCAGCAGCGGACAGCCCACGAACACCGGGGAGCTGTTTTTT
TRBJ2-1 TRBD2 - TRBV29-1 14 CSVEPGLAGNEQFF TGCAGCGTTGAGCCGGGACTAGCCGGCAATGAGCAGTTCTTC
TRBJ2-7 TRBD1 few TRBV20-1 14 CSARDWTGYDEQYF TGCAGTGCTAGAGATTGGACAGGGTACGACGAGCAGTACTTC
TRBJ1-2 - few TRBV5-5 14 CASSLEEGDYGYTF TGTGCCAGCAGCTTGGAGGAAGGGGATTATGGCTACACCTTC
TRBJ1-5 - - TRBV4-1 15 CASSQEWVANQPQHF TGCGCCAGCAGCCAAGAGTGGGTAGCTAATCAGCCCCAGCATTTT
TRBJ2-1 TRBD2 - TRBV7-9 14 CASLTSGIPNEQFF TGTGCCAGTCTGACTAGCGGGATCCCAAATGAGCAGTTCTTC
TRBJ2-5 - - TRBV5-5 14 CASRLGHSQETQYF TGTGCCAGCAGACTCGGACATTCGCAAGAGACCCAGTACTTC
TRBJ1-2 TRBD1 few TRBV5-6 16 CASSLFPGQGGYGYTF TGTGCCAGCAGCTTATTTCCCGGACAGGGGGGCTATGGCTACACCTTC
TRBJ1-5 TRBD1 - TRBV15 16 CATSSTGGRPNQPQHF TGTGCCACCAGCAGCACAGGGGGCCGACCAAATCAGCCCCAGCATTTT
TRBJ2-3 TRBD2 few TRBV4-2 15 CASSPLAGRIDTQYF TGTGCCAGCAGCCCTCTAGCGGGAAGGATAGATACGCAGTATTTT
TRBJ1-1 TRBD1 many TRBV12-3/TRBV12-4 16 CASSLGQGDPNTEAFF TGTGCCAGCAGTTTGGGACAGGGGGATCCGAACACTGAAGCTTTCTTT
TRBJ2-7 - - TRBV4-1 15 CASSRLQDILYEQYF TGCGCCAGCAGCCGATTACAGGATATACTCTACGAGCAGTACTTC
TRBJ1-2 - few TRBV29-1 13 CSVEGEWNYGYTF TGCAGCGTTGAAGGGGAATGGAACTATGGCTACACCTTC
TRBJ2-1 - few TRBV9 16 CASSPANNGIGGEQFF TGTGCCAGCAGCCCCGCTAACAACGGGATTGGGGGTGAGCAGTTCTTC
TRBJ1-5 - - TRBV20-1 15 CSASLPRAGYQPQHF TGCAGTGCTAGCCTCCCGAGGGCCGGATATCAGCCCCAGCATTTT
TRBJ2-1 TRBD2 - TRBV4-1 21 CASSQLLAGRGAIGSYNEQFF TGCGCCAGCAGCCAACTTCTAGCGGGAAGGGGAGCTATAGGTTCCTACAATGAGCAGTTCTTC
TRBJ2-7 - - TRBV24-1 14 CATSARGSYNEQYF TGTGCCACCAGTGCTCGAGGGTCCTACAATGAGCAGTACTTC
TRBJ2-2 - many TRBV11-3 17 CASSLGPWVAGDGELFF TGTGCCAGCAGCTTAGGTCCATGGGTAGCCGGAGACGGGGAGCTGTTTTTT
TRBJ2-1 - many TRBV7-9 15 CASTTWGKGGNEQFF TGTGCCAGCACCACCTGGGGCAAGGGTGGGAATGAGCAGTTCTTC
TRBJ1-1 - - TRBV7-6 11 CASSFRCEAFF TGTGCCAGCAGCTTCCGATGTGAAGCTTTCTTT
TRBJ2-7 - - TRBV5-1 15 CASSPFSGYSYEQYF TGCGCCAGCAGCCCGTTTTCAGGTTACTCCTACGAGCAGTACTTC
TRBJ2-7 TRBD2 - TRBV3-1 16 CASSQGFSSGNYEQYF TGTGCCAGCAGCCAAGGCTTTTCTAGCGGGAACTACGAGCAGTACTTC
TRBJ2-5 - few TRBV5-1 15 CASSLTNLYQETQYF TGCGCCAGCAGCTTAACTAATCTGTACCAAGAGACCCAGTACTTC
TRBJ1-2 - - TRBV15 12 CATSSEAGGYTF TGTGCCACCAGCAGCGAGGCTGGCGGCTACACCTTC
TRBJ1-1 - - TRBV28 13 CASTSLGGLRAFF TGTGCCAGCACCTCCCTCGGGGGGCTGCGGGCTTTCTTT
TRBJ1-5 - few TRBV24-1 13 CATSDLREEPQHF TGTGCCACCAGTGATTTGAGGGAGGAGCCCCAGCATTTT
TRBJ2-2 TRBD2 few TRBV7-3 14 CASASGRNTGELFF TGTGCCAGTGCTAGCGGGAGGAACACCGGGGAGCTGTTTTTT
TRBJ2-1 - many TRBV4-1 14 CASSPLGSYNEQFF TGCGCCAGCAGCCCACTAGGCTCCTACAATGAGCAGTTCTTC